The 27 T cell receptor beta chains presented below share a single source sample, sequenced in a study of blood T cell repertoires in COVID-19. TCRdb's copy holds only in-frame clones and misses some; the assay was immunoSEQ multiplex PCR. The repertoire holds about 88,000 clones, with 80% to 90% as singletons. The sequenced sample was peripheral blood. The source of these receptors is a woman at least 80 years old with active COVID-19.

V is TRBV5-4 and J is TRBJ1-5; D might be TRBD1 (6 bases). The CDR3 is 13 amino acids. V was clipped by 0 bases and J by 5 bases, with 6 bases between them. Germline CDR1 reads SGHNT; CDR2 reads YYREEE (reference sequence). This CDR3 is CASSLDRDQPQHF. The CDR3 coding sequence is TGTGCCAGCAGCTTGGACAGGGATCAGCCCCAGCATTTT.

This rearrangement joins TRBV2 to TRBJ1-2; D remains unclear. This CDR3 spans 12 amino acids. V dropped 3 bases and J dropped 1 base, with 3 bases sitting between them. Germline CDR1 SNHLY, CDR2 FYNNEI. The DNA of the CDR3 is TGTGCCAGCAGTGACATTAACTATGGCTACACCTTC. Its protein product is CASSDINYGYTF.

This rearrangement joins TRBV6-5 to TRBJ2-1, with TRBD2 matching 10 bases. Germline loops: CDR1 MNHEY, CDR2 SVGAGI. The CDR3 is 16 amino acids. Unmatched junction bases numbered 9, after V lost 0 bases and J lost 10 bases. The CDR3 sequence is CASSYSGLAGAREQFF. Written as DNA, the CDR3 is TGTGCCAGCAGTTACTCGGGGCTAGCGGGAGCACGGGAGCAGTTCTTC.

The V call is TRBV3-1 (or the pseudogene TRBV3-2), the J call TRBJ2-1, with 13 bases fitting TRBD2. This CDR3 has 16 amino acids. V was pared by 4 bases and J by 6 bases, with 6 bases of the junction left unmatched. Germline loops: CDR1 LGHDT, CDR2 YNNKEL (reference sequence). The CDR3 region has the DNA TGTGCCAGCAGCCCCCGGACTAGCGGGAGTTTCAATGAGCAGTTCTTC. As protein: CASSPRTSGSFNEQFF.

The chain is built from TRBV27 and TRBJ2-6; no definite D call. Germline values: CDR1 MNHEY, CDR2 SMNVEV (reference sequence). V shed 3 bases and J shed 4 bases, with 4 bases lying between them. The CDR3 extends over 13 amino acids. DNA of the CDR3: TGTGCCAGCAGTTTCCGGGGGGCCAACGTCCTGACTTTC. Protein product: CASSFRGANVLTF.

The chain joins TRBV20-1 to TRBJ2-5, with 8 positions matching TRBD2. Per the germline V gene, CDR1 is DFQATT and CDR2 is SNEGSKA (reference sequence). The CDR3 is made up of 16 amino acids. The J segment lost 5 bases and the V segment lost 3 bases, leaving 14 bases of the junction unmatched. This CDR3 reads CSASFLREGPLETQYF. CDR3 in DNA: TGCAGTGCTAGTTTCCTTCGGGAGGGTCCCCTGGAGACCCAGTACTTC.

This chain joins TRBV4-3 and TRBJ2-7; D gene unclear. Deletions cut 1 base from V and 2 bases from J, with 6 bases between. This CDR3 has 13 residues. Germline loops: CDR1 LGHNA, CDR2 YSLEER. CDR3 sequence (DNA): TGCGCCAGCAGCCAAGTCTTCCCCTACGAGCAGTACTTC. Translation: CASSQVFPYEQYF.

The chain uses TRBV7-8 and TRBJ2-5; D is possibly TRBD2 (5 bases). Germline CDR1 and CDR2: SGHVS and FQNEAQ. V was pared by 3 bases and J by 5 bases, with 13 bases between. This CDR3 is built from 14 residues. This CDR3 is CASSFRTRRETQYF. CDR3 nucleotide sequence: TGTGCCAGCAGCTTTCGAACCCGGAGGGAGACCCAGTACTTC.

V and J are TRBV27 and TRBJ1-4; no reliable D call. The CDR3 spans 16 residues. V was clipped by 9 bases and J by 1 base, with 18 bases between them. Germline V lookup: CDR1 MNHEY, CDR2 SMNVEV (reference sequence). The CDR3 DNA reads as TGTGCCAGGCCCGTGCGATTGTTTCAAACTAATGAAAAACTGTTTTTT. Translating it yields CARPVRLFQTNEKLFF. Full variable domain (remainder filled in from reference TRBV27 and TRBJ1-4): EAQVTQNPRYLITVTGKKLTVTCSQNMNHEYMSWYRQDPGLGLRQIYYSMNVEVTDKGDVPEGYKVSRKEKRNFPLILESPSPNQTSLYFCARPVRLFQTNEKLFFGSGTQLSVL.

The rearrangement links TRBV10-3 to TRBJ2-3, with D possibly being TRBD2 (6 bases). CDR3 length equals 17 residues. Trimming left V 6 bases short and J 0 bases short, with 19 bases between. Germline V lookup: CDR1 ENHRY, CDR2 SYGVKD. As DNA, the CDR3 is TGTGCCATCAGGGGGACTCTCGGGAGCCCTAGCACAGATACGCAGTATTTT. This translates into CAIRGTLGSPSTDTQYF.

The chain has TRBV6-2 or TRBV6-3 and TRBJ2-1; 8 positions match TRBD2. This CDR3 has 16 residues. J was trimmed by 5 bases and V by 5 bases; bases with no gene match: 11. From germline, CDR1 is MNHEY and CDR2 SVGEGT. DNA of the CDR3: TGTGCCAGCAGTCCCGTGCTAGCGGGCGGGGACAATGAGCAGTTCTTC. Protein sequence: CASSPVLAGGDNEQFF.

V and J are TRBV18 and TRBJ2-7; 7 nucleotides line up with TRBD1. This CDR3 is 16 amino acids long. From germline, CDR1 is KGHSH and CDR2 LQKENI. Trimming took 5 bases from V and 2 from J; bases not matched to a gene: 12. The CDR3 loop reads CASSRTGTAGPYEQYF. CDR3 DNA: TGTGCCAGCTCAAGGACCGGGACAGCAGGCCCCTACGAGCAGTACTTC.

Only one count was recorded for this clone. The chain has TRBV19 and TRBJ1-1, with 8 positions matching TRBD1. The CDR3 consists of 14 residues. V trimming: 7 bases; J trimming: 1 base; junction bases outside the gene matches: 5. The germline gives CDR1 LNHDA, CDR2 SQIVND (reference sequence). This chain's CDR3 is CASKKGTGNTEAFF. The CDR3 coding sequence is TGTGCCAGTAAAAAAGGGACAGGGAACACTGAAGCTTTCTTT.

V gene TRBV5-1 combines with J gene TRBJ2-1; tentative D call: TRBD2 (6 bases). From germline, CDR1 is SGHRS and CDR2 YFSETQ. Trimming removed 0 bases from V and 0 bases from J, with 10 bases in between. CDR3 length: 16 residues. In DNA form, the CDR3 reads TGCGCCAGCAGCTTGGTCCCTAGCGTCTCCTACAATGAGCAGTTCTTC. Amino acids: CASSLVPSVSYNEQFF.

This clone showed up just once. The chain couples TRBV19 to TRBJ2-2, with D maybe TRBD1 (6 bases). This CDR3 has 13 amino acids. Trimming removed 5 bases at V and 8 bases at J, with 12 bases between. The V gene's germline CDR1 is LNHDA and CDR2 SQIVND (reference sequence). The CDR3 DNA sequence: TGTGCCAGTAGTCCCTTAGGGGGAGGGGAGCTGTTTTTT. Its protein product is CASSPLGGGELFF.

V usage is TRBV4-2 and J usage is TRBJ1-2; a weak D match, TRBD1 (5 bases). This CDR3 is built from 15 residues. The V and J ends lost 0 bases and 3 bases respectively, with 11 bases between them. Germline V gives CDR1 LGHNA, CDR2 YNFKEQ. The CDR3 DNA reads as TGTGCCAGCAGCCAAGACTCGAGGACACACTATGGCTACACCTTC. This encodes CASSQDSRTHYGYTF.

The genes are TRBV24-1 and TRBJ2-3; 7 nucleotides agree with TRBD1. The germline CDR1 and CDR2 sequences are KGHDR and SFDVKD. V shed 9 bases and J 6 bases; nucleotides not matched to a gene: 14. The CDR3 runs to 15 residues. The CDR3, as DNA: TGTGCCACCGGGGGAAAGGGGGCCCGTAGGGATACGCAGTATTTT. Translating gives CATGGKGARRDTQYF.

The CDR3 DNA is TGTGCCAGTAGAACGGGACAGGGGCTAAACAATGAGCAGTTCTTC. Protein: CASRTGQGLNNEQFF. This sequence joins TRBV19 and TRBJ2-1; 10 bases match TRBD1. V gave up 6 bases and J gave up 5 bases; unmatched junction bases: 7. This CDR3 spans 15 amino acids. Germline CDR1 reads LNHDA; CDR2 reads SQIVND (reference sequence).

The chain employs TRBV30 and TRBJ1-5; D not certain. The V end lost 0 bases, the J end lost 6 bases, and 9 bases lay between the germline ends. Germline lookup yields CDR1 GTSNPN and CDR2 SVGIG (reference sequence). CDR3 length: 13 amino acids. This chain's CDR3 is CAWSVGGIQPQHF. The CDR3 DNA is TGTGCCTGGAGTGTTGGCGGAATTCAGCCCCAGCATTTT.

The V and J genes are TRBV19 and TRBJ1-2, with 9 bases lining up with TRBD1. Germline values: CDR1 LNHDA, CDR2 SQIVND (reference sequence). The V and J ends lost 5 bases and 4 bases, in that order; junction bases with no gene match: 2. The CDR3 length is 13 residues. CDR3 DNA: TGTGCCAGTAGTGGACAGGGGTCCTATGGCTACACCTTC. It yields the protein CASSGQGSYGYTF.

This clone was observed a handful of times. The chain links TRBV10-3 to TRBJ1-6; D gene ambiguous. Germline V gene data show CDR1 as ENHRY and CDR2 as SYGVKD. This CDR3 has 13 residues. Trimming took 5 bases from V and 14 from J, leaving 16 bases between them. CDR3 nucleotide sequence: TGTGCCATCAGTCGGGGTCCCCCTGGGGCCCTCCACTTT. Its translation: CAISRGPPGALHF.

V gene TRBV6-5 combines with J gene TRBJ2-7; weak D call: TRBD2 (5 bases). From germline, CDR1 is MNHEY and CDR2 SVGAGI. This CDR3 has 12 amino acids. The V and J ends lost 6 bases and 7 bases respectively, with 13 bases between them. Written as DNA, the CDR3 is TGTGCCAGCAGAGGACTCGCAGATGAGCAGTACTTC. This sequence encodes CASRGLADEQYF.

The chain recombines TRBV27 with TRBJ2-1; 12 bases match TRBD2. This CDR3 contains 17 residues. J lost 5 bases, V lost 5 bases, and 10 bases had no gene match. Germline CDR1 MNHEY, CDR2 SMNVEV (reference sequence). DNA of the CDR3: TGTGCCAGCAGTAGGGGGAGGCTAGCGGGAGGGAACAATGAGCAGTTCTTC. This encodes CASSRGRLAGGNNEQFF.

The gene calls are TRBV3-1 (or the pseudogene TRBV3-2) and TRBJ2-7, with TRBD1 matching 7 bases. Germline CDR1 reads LGHDT; CDR2 reads YNNKEL (reference sequence). Losses at the gene ends were 4 bases for V and 2 bases for J; bases not matched to a gene: 8. The CDR3 length is 15 residues. CDR3 sequence: CASSPDRICTYEQYF. CDR3 sequence (DNA): TGTGCCAGCAGCCCGGACAGGATTTGTACCTACGAGCAGTACTTC.

The chain has TRBV10-3 and TRBJ1-6; possibly TRBD1 for D (5 bases). The length of the CDR3 is 20 residues. Trimming took 1 base from V and 9 from J, leaving 28 bases between them. Germline CDR1 reads ENHRY; CDR2 reads SYGVKD. The CDR3 region has the DNA TGTGCCATCAGTGAGTATCTCCAGACCTCCGGCCAAGGGCAGGGTTCACCCCTCCACTTT. It translates to CAISEYLQTSGQGQGSPLHF.

The rearrangement links TRBV10-3 to TRBJ2-7; D is possibly TRBD1 (5 bases). The germline V and J ends were trimmed by 7 bases and 2 bases, with 15 bases remaining between them. Germline V CDR1 and CDR2: ENHRY, SYGVKD. This CDR3 has 14 amino acids. The CDR3 is CAITLDSSTYEQYF. CDR3 sequence (DNA): TGTGCCATCACCCTCGACAGTTCGACCTACGAGCAGTACTTC.

The chain joins TRBV28 to TRBJ2-4; 7 bases match TRBD1. Germline V CDR1 and CDR2: MDHEN, SYDVKM. The ends lost 3 bases at V and 8 bases at J; junction bases unmatched: 7. The CDR3 is 14 residues long. Written as DNA, the CDR3 is TGTGCCAGCAGTTTTCCAAATACAGGGGACATTCAGTACTTC. It is translated as CASSFPNTGDIQYF.